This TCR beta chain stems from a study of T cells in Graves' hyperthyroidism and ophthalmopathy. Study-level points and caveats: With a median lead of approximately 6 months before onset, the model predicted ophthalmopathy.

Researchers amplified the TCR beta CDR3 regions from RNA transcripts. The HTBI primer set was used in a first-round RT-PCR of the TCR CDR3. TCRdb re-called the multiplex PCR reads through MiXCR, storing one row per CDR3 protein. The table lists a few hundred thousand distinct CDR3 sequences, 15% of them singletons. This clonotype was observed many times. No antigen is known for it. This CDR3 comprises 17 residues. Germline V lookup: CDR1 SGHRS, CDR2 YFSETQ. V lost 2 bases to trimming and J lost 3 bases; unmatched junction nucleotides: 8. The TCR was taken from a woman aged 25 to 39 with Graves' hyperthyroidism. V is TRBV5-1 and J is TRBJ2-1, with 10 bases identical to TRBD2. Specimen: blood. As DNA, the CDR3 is TGCGCCAGCAGCTTTGGATCCTCTAGCGGGAGCTACAATGAGCAGTTCTTC. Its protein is CASSFGSSSGSYNEQFF.